Presented here are 10 T cell receptor beta chains from one specimen sequenced in a study of blood T cell repertoires in COVID-19. Assay used: immunoSEQ multiplex PCR; TCRdb lists only in-frame clones, some missing. This sample carries 300,000 to 350,000 clones, around 86% of them seen once, and the ten largest clones take about 6%. Sequencing used peripheral blood. Every receptor here comes from a woman aged 50 to 60 with COVID-19, enrolled during active disease.

This chain links TRBV15 with TRBJ2-2; 10 positions match TRBD2. The V and J ends lost 3 bases and 1 base, in that order; junction bases with no gene match: 8. The CDR3 totals 18 residues. Germline CDR1 and CDR2: LNHNV and YYDKDF (reference sequence). The CDR3: CATSSPLLAGKNTGELFF. DNA of the CDR3: TGTGCCACCAGCAGCCCACTACTAGCGGGAAAGAACACCGGGGAGCTGTTTTTT.

This chain joins TRBV11-1 and TRBJ1-1, with TRBD1 as a possible D gene (5 bases). The germline V gene encodes CDR1 SGHAT and CDR2 FQDESV (reference sequence). V was pared by 1 base and J by 3 bases, with 6 bases between. CDR3 length: 13 amino acids. CDR3 sequence (DNA): TGTGCCAGCAGCTTAGAAGGGGACACTGAAGCTTTCTTT. Amino acids: CASSLEGDTEAFF. Full variable domain (outside the CDR3, taken from reference TRBV11-1 and TRBJ1-1): EAEVAQSPRYKITEKSQAVAFWCDPISGHATLYWYRQILGQGPELLVQFQDESVVDDSQLPKDRFSAERLKGVDSTLKIQPAELGDSAMYLCASSLEGDTEAFFGQGTRLTVV.

This chain connects TRBV6-5 to TRBJ2-3, with 7 positions matching TRBD2. The CDR3 sequence is 15 residues long. The germline V gene has CDR1 MNHEY and CDR2 SVGAGI. The V gene end was trimmed by 3 bases and the J gene end by 6 bases; junction bases not matched to a gene: 9. CDR3: CASSYSGTNIDTQYF. In DNA, the CDR3 is TGTGCCAGCAGTTATTCCGGGACTAATATTGATACGCAGTATTTT.

The chain employs TRBV11-2 and TRBJ1-2; D call uncertain. The germline V and J ends were trimmed by 5 bases and 8 bases, with 18 bases remaining between them. Germline V gene lookup returns CDR1 SGHAT and CDR2 FQNNGV. There are 14 residues in the CDR3. The CDR3 loop reads CASSLSDGYQGYTF. In nucleotides, the CDR3 is TGTGCCAGCAGCCTTTCCGACGGGTACCAGGGCTACACCTTC.

The chain links TRBV4-2 to TRBJ2-2; perhaps TRBD1 as D (5 bases). Germline V gene lookup returns CDR1 LGHNA and CDR2 YNFKEQ. Trimming removed 0 bases at V and 3 bases at J, with 11 bases between. The CDR3 spans 16 residues. The chain's CDR3 is CASSQDAQGYTGELFF. The CDR3 DNA reads as TGTGCCAGCAGCCAAGATGCGCAGGGATACACCGGGGAGCTGTTTTTT.

Regarding this clone: The junction does not match germline at one end; this may be a read error. The chain employs TRBV15 and TRBJ2-5, with 11 bases aligning to TRBD2. The CDR3 consists of 15 residues. From germline, CDR1 is LNHNV and CDR2 YYDKDF (reference sequence). The CDR3 spells CATSRASGRPETRDF. CDR3 sequence (DNA): TGTGCCACCAGCAGAGCTAGCGGGAGGCCAGAAACCCGGGACTTC.

The rearrangement uses TRBV9 and TRBJ2-1, with 9 bases lining up with TRBD2. The junction had 8 bases not matched to a gene; V was cut back by 0 bases and J by 4 bases. CDR3 size: 17 residues. The germline V gene has CDR1 SGDLS and CDR2 YYNGEE. The CDR3 here is CASSVGASGAWYNEQFF. In DNA, the CDR3 is TGTGCCAGCAGCGTAGGCGCTAGCGGGGCCTGGTACAATGAGCAGTTCTTC.

The chain employs TRBV11-2 and TRBJ2-2; no firm D call. The CDR3 sequence is 14 residues long. Germline CDR1 and CDR2: SGHAT and FQNNGV. V was shortened by 6 bases and J by 5 bases, with 13 bases between the two germline ends. The chain's CDR3 is CASSYNSVTGELFF. CDR3 bases: TGTGCCAGCAGTTATAATTCCGTTACCGGGGAGCTGTTTTTT.

The V and J genes are TRBV19 and TRBJ2-6, with 8 bases lining up with TRBD1. This CDR3 contains 19 residues. Trimming removed 7 bases from V and 0 bases from J; junction bases left unmatched: 14. The germline CDR1 and CDR2 sequences are LNHDA and SQIVND (reference sequence). The CDR3 DNA reads as TGTGCCAGTACCGGAACAGGGGGAGGCGGTCGCTCTGGGGCCAACGTCCTGACTTTC. It is translated as CASTGTGGGGRSGANVLTF.

The chain recombines TRBV5-1 with TRBJ1-5; TRBD1 matches 8 bases. The CDR3 covers 15 residues. CDR1 and CDR2 (germline): SGHRS, YFSETQ. Trimming cost V 2 bases and J 4 bases; bases outside gene matches: 5. The CDR3 sequence: CASSFTGGGNQPQHF. The CDR3 nucleotides read TGCGCCAGCAGCTTCACAGGGGGAGGGAATCAGCCCCAGCATTTT.